This TCR beta chain was retrieved from a study of control samples from healthy donors and cancer patients. Trimming at V came to 5 bases and at J to 7 bases, leaving 7 bases not matched to a gene. CDR3 size: 15 residues. Germline CDR1 reads SGHTA; CDR2 reads FQGNSA. Clones were read by immunoSEQ multiplex PCR, and TCRdb kept only the in-frame ones, dropping some. The data hold roughly 120,000 clones, with approximately 89% observed a single time. A remark on this clone: The sample holds other DNA sequences that translate to the same CDR3.

The sequencing input was blood. This receptor was obtained from a man aged 40-49 years in good health. The chain couples TRBV7-2 to TRBJ1-6; 8 bases agree with TRBD1. CDR3 loop: CASSPGQASNSPLHF. The CDR3 DNA is TGTGCCAGCAGCCCGGGACAGGCCTCAAATTCACCCCTCCACTTT.